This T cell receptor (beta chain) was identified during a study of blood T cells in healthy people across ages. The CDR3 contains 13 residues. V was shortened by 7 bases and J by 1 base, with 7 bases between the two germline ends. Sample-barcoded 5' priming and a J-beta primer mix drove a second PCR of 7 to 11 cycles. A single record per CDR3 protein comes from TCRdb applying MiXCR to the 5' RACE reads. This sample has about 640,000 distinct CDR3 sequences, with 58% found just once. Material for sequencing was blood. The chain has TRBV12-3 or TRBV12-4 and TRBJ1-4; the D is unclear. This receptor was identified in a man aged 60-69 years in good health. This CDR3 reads CASMRETNEKLFF. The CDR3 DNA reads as TGTGCCAGCATGAGGGAAACTAATGAAAAACTGTTTTTT.